Each of the 9 T cell receptor beta chains below was sequenced from the same sample in a study of vaccination and CD4 T cells after COVID-19. Which antigens these TCRs recognize remains unknown. Treatment noted: roughly 10-day PBMC culture with coronavirus spike peptide pools or control peptides (ViraFEST assay). Cultured CD4+ T cell DNA was sequenced using the Oncomine TCR Beta short-read assay. TCRdb processed the PCR reads anew with MiXCR; each CDR3 protein has one entry. The sample yields about 20,000 distinct CDR3 sequences, roughly 23% seen once. Sequenced input: cultured CD4+ T cells from blood. These receptors originate from a human donor with COVID-19.

The table lists this clonotype with a few counts. This chain links TRBV6-2 or TRBV6-3 with TRBJ1-1; TRBD1 matches at 11 bases. With 10 bases clipped from V and 0 bases from J, the junction kept 7 bases outside the gene matches. The CDR3 is 15 residues long. In germline, CDR1 is MNHEY, CDR2 SVGEGT. CDR3 DNA: TGTGCCACCCGAAGGACAGGGGGCATGAACACTGAAGCTTTCTTT. This encodes CATRRTGGMNTEAFF.

This clonotype has a handful of counts. The chain uses TRBV30 and TRBJ2-2, with a tentative D call TRBD1 (5 bases). CDR1 is GTSNPN, CDR2 SVGIG, per germline (reference sequence). The V end lost 0 bases, the J end lost 6 bases, and 14 bases lay between the germline ends. The CDR3 is 15 residues long. CDR3 residues: CAWSVGQGIPGELFF. Written as DNA, the CDR3 is TGTGCCTGGAGTGTAGGCCAGGGAATCCCCGGGGAGCTGTTTTTT. Complete variable domain (other parts from reference TRBV30 and TRBJ2-2): SQTIHQWPATLVQPVGSPLSLECTVEGTSNPNLYWYRQAAGRGLQLLFYSVGIGQISSEVPQNLSASRPQDRQFILSSKKLLLSDSGFYLCAWSVGQGIPGELFFGEGSRLTVL.

The CDR3 coding sequence is TGTGCCAGCAGTTTAATAAATAGTCCAGAGACCCAGTACTTC. It specifies CASSLINSPETQYF. The rearrangement joins TRBV27 to TRBJ2-5; D remains unclear. The germline V and J ends were trimmed by 2 bases and 4 bases, with 11 bases remaining between them. The CDR3 covers 14 residues. Germline CDR1 MNHEY, CDR2 SMNVEV (reference sequence).

This clonotype was observed a handful of times. The J gene is TRBJ1-2, the V gene TRBV7-2; 8 bases align to TRBD1. Trimming took 0 bases from V and 8 from J; bases not matched to a gene: 8. Germline V gives CDR1 SGHTA, CDR2 FQGNSA. The CDR3 is made up of 15 amino acids. The CDR3 loop is CASSLAKGQGRGYTF. The CDR3 DNA reads as TGTGCCAGCAGCTTAGCGAAAGGACAGGGTCGGGGCTACACCTTC.

This rearrangement joins TRBV7-9 to TRBJ1-5, with TRBD1 matching 7 bases. Looked up from germline, CDR1 is SEHNR and CDR2 is FQNEAQ (reference sequence). The CDR3 is 14 residues long. V trimming: 3 bases; J trimming: 5 bases; junction bases outside the gene matches: 4. The CDR3 bases are TGTGCCAGCAGCTTCGGGACAGAGTATCAGCCCCAGCATTTT. It encodes CASSFGTEYQPQHF.

This clonotype has only a few counts. The J gene is TRBJ1-6, the V gene TRBV28; 9 nucleotides match TRBD1. There are 15 residues in the CDR3. The germline gives CDR1 MDHEN, CDR2 SYDVKM. With V trimmed by 6 bases and J by 7 bases, 7 bases remained unmatched. CDR3 sequence reads: CASSYNRGRNSPLHF. CDR3 coding DNA: TGTGCCAGCAGCTACAACAGGGGGCGAAATTCACCCCTCCACTTT.

The gene calls are TRBV12-3 or TRBV12-4 and TRBJ2-7; a possible D gene is TRBD1 (5 bases). This CDR3 spans 13 amino acids. V shed 2 bases and J shed 5 bases, with 10 bases lying between them. The CDR3 DNA reads as TGTGCCAGCAGTTTACGACAGCGCGACGAGCAGTACTTC. It codes for CASSLRQRDEQYF.

There are a few counts of this clonotype. The chain recombines TRBV30 with TRBJ2-2; D is unclear. Germline CDR1 and CDR2: GTSNPN and SVGIG (reference sequence). Trimming left V 3 bases short and J 1 base short, with 9 bases between. The CDR3 contains 14 residues. CDR3 in amino acids: CAWRGIKNTGELFF. CDR3 in DNA: TGTGCCTGGAGGGGGATCAAGAACACCGGGGAGCTGTTTTTT.

This clonotype is classed as medium-sized (0.01 to 0.1%). This chain joins TRBV6-1 and TRBJ1-6; the match to TRBD1 covers 8 bases. The germline gives CDR1 MNHNS, CDR2 SASEGT. The CDR3 sequence is 13 residues long. V shed 4 bases, J shed 10 bases, and the junction held 3 bases outside the gene matches. This CDR3 reads CASSATGESPLHF. The CDR3, as DNA: TGTGCCAGCAGTGCGACAGGGGAATCACCCCTCCACTTT.